Each of the 23 T cell receptor beta chains below was sequenced from the same sample in a study of CD8 T cells in Susac syndrome (dated by TCRdb to the late 2010s). The library was made by the immunoSEQ multiplex PCR assay. RNA was extracted using the RNeasy kit, and roughly 0.45 to 1 ug of the RNA was reverse transcribed with random hexamers. The public sequencing data were trimmed at Q25 with fastp and processed into clonotypes with MiXCR by TCRdb, which kept only in-frame beta chains. Every distinct CDR3 protein forms one entry, paired with its most common genes and DNA. For this sample the table gives tens of thousands of distinct CDR3 sequences, of which roughly 95% were detected only once. The top ten constitute 0.095% to 0.12% of the sample. The sequenced sample was CD4+ T cells from PBMCs. The receptors shown here come from a human donor with multiple sclerosis.

This rearrangement joins TRBV2 to TRBJ2-7, with 14 nucleotides matching TRBD2. This CDR3 contains 16 residues. The germline V gene encodes CDR1 SNHLY and CDR2 FYNNEI. Trimming removed 2 bases from V and 5 bases from J; junction bases left unmatched: 5. Here the CDR3 DNA reads TGTGCCAGCAGTGAACCGGGACTAGCGGGGGATGACGAGCAGTACTTC. Amino acids: CASSEPGLAGDDEQYF.

As regards this clonotype: The junction differs from germline at one of its ends, possibly a read error. The CDR3 DNA is TGCAGCGTTGAAGTTCCGGGCGGGAAGCTGTTTTTT. It is translated as CSVEVPGGKLFF. The chain combines TRBV29-1 with TRBJ2-2; maybe TRBD2 (6 bases). CDR3 length: 12 amino acids. CDR1 and CDR2 (germline): SQVTM, ANQGSEA.

This sequence joins TRBV12-3 or TRBV12-4 and TRBJ1-2, with a possible D match to TRBD1 (5 bases). V was clipped by 7 bases and J by 3 bases, with 18 bases between them. The CDR3 has 15 amino acids. The CDR3 coding sequence is TGTGCCAGCACGCCCAGGGACGGAAGAGACTATGGCTACACCTTC. Its translation: CASTPRDGRDYGYTF.

In the case of this clonotype: At one end, the junction sequence differs from germline, possibly due to a read error. The V and J genes are TRBV12-3 or TRBV12-4 and TRBJ1-1, with TRBD1 matching 8 bases. This CDR3 is 12 amino acids long. CDR3 sequence: CASRLGQAEPFF. The CDR3 DNA sequence: TGTGCCAGCAGGTTGGGACAGGCTGAACCTTTCTTT.

The rearrangement links TRBV5-1 to TRBJ2-6; D uncertain. Trimming removed 4 bases from V and 1 base from J, with 6 bases in between. Germline CDR1 is SGHRS and CDR2 is YFSETQ. The CDR3 length is 14 residues. CDR3 loop: CASSGTSGANVLTF. CDR3 bases: TGCGCCAGCAGCGGAACATCTGGGGCCAACGTCCTGACTTTC.

The rearrangement uses TRBV6-6 and TRBJ1-3; D unclear. Germline values: CDR1 MNHNY, CDR2 SVGAGI (reference sequence). V lost 0 bases and J lost 7, with 10 bases in between. The CDR3 totals 14 residues. The CDR3 nucleotides are TGTGCCAGCAGTTACTCTGGCACAGCCAACACCATATATTTT. Protein product: CASSYSGTANTIYF.

The chain joins TRBV20-1 to TRBJ1-2; TRBD1 matches at 7 bases. This CDR3 spans 13 amino acids. CDR1 and CDR2 from the germline V gene are DFQATT and SNEGSKA (reference sequence). Trimming removed 5 bases from V and 4 bases from J; junction bases left unmatched: 7. This chain's CDR3 is CSAAVRGAYGYTF. DNA for the CDR3: TGCAGTGCTGCTGTCAGGGGGGCCTATGGCTACACCTTC.

The chain couples TRBV3-1 to TRBJ1-1, with D unresolved. The CDR3 is 14 residues long. V gave up 1 base and J gave up 1 base, with 7 bases separating them. The germline V gene encodes CDR1 LGHDT and CDR2 YNNKEL (reference sequence). The CDR3 nucleotides read TGTGCCAGCAGCCAAGTTGGCGAGAACACTGAAGCTTTCTTT. Translating it yields CASSQVGENTEAFF.

V gene TRBV20-1 combines with J gene TRBJ1-2; the D is unclear. The CDR3 is 13 amino acids. Germline CDR1 DFQATT, CDR2 SNEGSKA (reference sequence). The V end lost 2 bases, the J end lost 2 bases, and 9 bases lay between the germline ends. The CDR3 region is CSARQAKNYGYTF. In DNA, the CDR3 is TGCAGTGCTAGACAGGCAAAGAACTATGGCTACACCTTC.

This rearrangement joins TRBV12-3 or TRBV12-4 to TRBJ2-2; 9 nucleotides match TRBD1. The CDR3 consists of 14 residues. V lost 8 bases, J lost 2 bases, and 3 bases stayed unmatched. The CDR3 nucleotides are TGTGCCAGCGACAGGGGGATAAACACCGGGGAGCTGTTTTTT. Protein: CASDRGINTGELFF.

The chain is built from TRBV6-5 and TRBJ2-1; the match to TRBD2 covers 7 bases. This CDR3 contains 14 residues. The germline gives CDR1 MNHEY, CDR2 SVGAGI. V lost 6 bases and J lost 2; bases outside the gene matches: 4. CDR3 loop: CASSWTRAYNEQFF. CDR3 nucleotide sequence: TGTGCCAGCAGCTGGACTAGGGCCTACAATGAGCAGTTCTTC.

The rearrangement links TRBV2 to TRBJ1-5, with a possible D match to TRBD1 (6 bases). There are 18 residues in the CDR3. Germline lookup yields CDR1 SNHLY and CDR2 FYNNEI. Trimming left V 1 base short and J 1 base short, with 17 bases between. The CDR3: CASSEGQARRKSNQPQHF. CDR3 DNA: TGTGCCAGCAGTGAAGGACAGGCGCGCAGGAAGAGCAATCAGCCCCAGCATTTT.

CDR3 DNA sequence: TGCGCCAGCAGCCAAGATATAGGACTCCGCGGGGCGTTCTTC. Its translation is CASSQDIGLRGAFF. The chain joins TRBV4-1 to TRBJ2-1, with D perhaps matching TRBD2 (6 bases). Germline V gives CDR1 MGHRA, CDR2 YSYEKL. CDR3 length: 14 residues. Trimming removed 0 bases at V and 15 bases at J, with 18 bases between.

The chain carries TRBV3-1 and TRBJ1-4; D gene uncertain. The CDR3 sequence is 15 residues long. V was clipped by 4 bases and J by 8 bases, with 17 bases between them. Germline CDR1 reads LGHDT; CDR2 reads YNNKEL (reference sequence). The DNA for the CDR3 is TGTGCCAGCAGCCCGAACGGGAACCCCCCCGAAAAACTGTTTTTT. Protein sequence: CASSPNGNPPEKLFF.

The J gene is TRBJ1-6, the V gene TRBV5-6; no firm D call. Per the germline V gene, CDR1 is SGHDT and CDR2 is YYEEEE. V lost 0 bases to trimming and J lost 7 bases, with 5 bases between them. The CDR3 has 13 amino acids. The CDR3 loop is CASSLARNSPLHF. CDR3 nucleotide sequence: TGTGCCAGCAGCTTGGCCCGGAATTCACCCCTCCACTTT.

The chain combines TRBV6-5 with TRBJ1-1; D unresolved. This CDR3 is 14 amino acids long. V was shortened by 6 bases and J by 8 bases, with 19 bases between the two germline ends. CDR1 MNHEY and CDR2 SVGAGI come from the germline V gene. The CDR3 sequence: CASSPVQSKWEAFF. The CDR3 DNA is TGTGCCAGCAGCCCGGTACAGTCCAAATGGGAAGCTTTCTTT.

This rearrangement joins TRBV5-4 to TRBJ2-7; a weak D match, TRBD1 (5 bases). Germline V lookup: CDR1 SGHNT, CDR2 YYREEE (reference sequence). This CDR3 is built from 12 residues. The V gene lost 3 bases and the J gene lost 2 bases, with 6 bases spanning the gap. This CDR3 is CASSSTAYEQYF. CDR3 nucleotides: TGTGCCAGCAGCTCGACAGCCTACGAGCAGTACTTC.

The chain has TRBV7-9 and TRBJ2-7; D uncertain. The germline V gene encodes CDR1 SEHNR and CDR2 FQNEAQ (reference sequence). Deletions cut 8 bases from V and 6 bases from J, with 11 bases between. The CDR3 totals 11 residues. The CDR3 DNA follows: TGTGCCAGCTCGGCTGGTCCCGAGCAGTACTTC. Protein sequence: CASSAGPEQYF.

The V and J genes are TRBV3-1 and TRBJ1-2; no clear D. The CDR3 is 13 amino acids. Per germline, CDR1 LGHDT and CDR2 YNNKEL (reference sequence). V was clipped by 1 base and J by 5 bases, with 8 bases between them. In DNA form, the CDR3 reads TGTGCCAGCAGCCAAGCGGGAGTTTATGGCTACACCTTC. This sequence encodes CASSQAGVYGYTF.

This chain connects TRBV30 to TRBJ2-3; no clear D gene. The CDR3 spans 14 residues. Looked up from germline, CDR1 is GTSNPN and CDR2 is SVGIG (reference sequence). V shed 3 bases and J shed 0 bases, with 10 bases lying between them. The CDR3: CAWSKARSTDTQYF. For the CDR3, the DNA is TGTGCCTGGAGCAAAGCGCGTAGCACAGATACGCAGTATTTT.

The chain couples TRBV27 to TRBJ2-7; TRBD1 matches at 9 bases. This CDR3 is 15 amino acids long. Trimming removed 2 bases from V and 5 bases from J; junction bases left unmatched: 7. Germline values: CDR1 MNHEY, CDR2 SMNVEV (reference sequence). CDR3 sequence: CASSLEGQGFNEQYF. CDR3 DNA: TGTGCCAGCAGTTTAGAGGGACAGGGCTTCAACGAGCAGTACTTC.

The CDR3 region is CAWSGRGGDGYTF. Here the CDR3 DNA reads TGTGCCTGGAGTGGCAGGGGAGGGGATGGCTACACCTTC. V and J are TRBV30 and TRBJ1-2; weak D call: TRBD1 (6 bases). The CDR3 runs 13 residues. Trimming cost V 1 base and J 6 bases, with 12 bases left between them. Looked up from germline, CDR1 is GTSNPN and CDR2 is SVGIG (reference sequence). The complete variable domain, with remaining parts taken from reference TRBV30 and TRBJ1-2, reads SQTIHQWPATLVQPVGSPLSLECTVEGTSNPNLYWYRQAAGRGLQLLFYSVGIGQISSEVPQNLSASRPQDRQFILSSKKLLLSDSGFYLCAWSGRGGDGYTFGSGTRLTVV.

The genes are TRBV4-1 and TRBJ1-1; D gene ambiguous. The germline V and J ends were trimmed by 0 bases and 2 bases, with 10 bases remaining between them. Germline CDR1 and CDR2: MGHRA and YSYEKL. CDR3 length: 15 amino acids. The CDR3 reads CASSQEGRSNTEAFF. The CDR3 DNA sequence: TGCGCCAGCAGCCAAGAGGGCAGGAGTAACACTGAAGCTTTCTTT.